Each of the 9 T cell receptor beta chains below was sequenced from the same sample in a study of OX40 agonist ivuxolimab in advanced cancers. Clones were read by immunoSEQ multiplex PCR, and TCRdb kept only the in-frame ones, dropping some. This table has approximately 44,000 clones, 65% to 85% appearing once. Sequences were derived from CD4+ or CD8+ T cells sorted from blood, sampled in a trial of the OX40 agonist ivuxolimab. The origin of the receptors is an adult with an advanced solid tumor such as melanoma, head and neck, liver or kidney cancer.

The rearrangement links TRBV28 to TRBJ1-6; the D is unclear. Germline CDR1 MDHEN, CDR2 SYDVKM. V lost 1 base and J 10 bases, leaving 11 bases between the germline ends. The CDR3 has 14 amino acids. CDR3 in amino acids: CASSLSVIWSPLHF. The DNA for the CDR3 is TGTGCCAGCAGTTTATCTGTAATATGGTCACCCCTCCACTTT.

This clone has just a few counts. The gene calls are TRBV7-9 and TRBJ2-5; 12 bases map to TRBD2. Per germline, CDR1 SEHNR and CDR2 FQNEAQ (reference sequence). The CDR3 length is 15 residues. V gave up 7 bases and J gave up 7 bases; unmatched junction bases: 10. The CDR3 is CASTLTSGSWGTQYF. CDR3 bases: TGTGCCAGCACCTTGACTAGCGGGAGTTGGGGGACCCAGTACTTC. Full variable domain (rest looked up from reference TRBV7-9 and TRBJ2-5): DTGVSQNPRHKITKRGQNVTFRCDPISEHNRLYWYRQTLGQGPEFLTYFQNEAQLEKSRLLSDRFSAERPKGSFSTLEIQRTEQGDSAMYLCASTLTSGSWGTQYFGPGTRLLVL.

CDR3 in amino acids: CASMVTGPTKGYTF. The CDR3 DNA sequence: TGTGCCAGCATGGTGACAGGGCCTACAAAAGGCTACACCTTC. The chain recombines TRBV7-9 with TRBJ1-2; 7 bases line up with TRBD1. The germline V gene encodes CDR1 SEHNR and CDR2 FQNEAQ (reference sequence). V was clipped by 7 bases and J by 8 bases; unmatched bases: 13. This CDR3 comprises 14 residues.

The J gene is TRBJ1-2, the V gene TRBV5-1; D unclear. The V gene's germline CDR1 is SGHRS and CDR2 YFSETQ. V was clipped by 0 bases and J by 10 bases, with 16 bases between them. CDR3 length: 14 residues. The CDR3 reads CASSLERGIGFYTF. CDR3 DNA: TGCGCCAGCAGCTTGGAGCGGGGAATTGGATTCTACACCTTC.

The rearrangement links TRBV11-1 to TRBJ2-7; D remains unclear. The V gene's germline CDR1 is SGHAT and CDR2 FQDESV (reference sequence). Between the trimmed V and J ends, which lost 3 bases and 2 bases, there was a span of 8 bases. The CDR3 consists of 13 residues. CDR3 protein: CASSLAVPYEQYF. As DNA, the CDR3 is TGTGCCAGCAGCTTGGCAGTCCCCTACGAGCAGTACTTC.

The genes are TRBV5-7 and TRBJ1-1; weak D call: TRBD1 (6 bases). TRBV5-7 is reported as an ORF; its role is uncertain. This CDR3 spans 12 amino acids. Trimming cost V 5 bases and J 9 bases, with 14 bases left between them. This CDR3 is CASRWLGQKAFF. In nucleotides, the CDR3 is TGTGCCAGCAGGTGGTTAGGACAGAAAGCTTTCTTT.

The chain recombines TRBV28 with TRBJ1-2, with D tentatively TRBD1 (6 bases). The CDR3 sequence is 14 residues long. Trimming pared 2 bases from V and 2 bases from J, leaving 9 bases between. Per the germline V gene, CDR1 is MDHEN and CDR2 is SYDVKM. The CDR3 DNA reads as TGTGCCAGCAGTTTAGGGGGGGGCAACTATGGCTACACCTTC. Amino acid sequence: CASSLGGGNYGYTF.

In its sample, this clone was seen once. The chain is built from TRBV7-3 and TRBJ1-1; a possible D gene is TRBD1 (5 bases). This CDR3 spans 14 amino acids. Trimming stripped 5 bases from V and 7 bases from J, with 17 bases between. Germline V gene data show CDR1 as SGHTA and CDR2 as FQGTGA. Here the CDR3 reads CASSPTPGGVEAFF. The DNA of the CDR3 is TGTGCCAGCAGCCCAACCCCCGGGGGGGTTGAAGCTTTCTTT.

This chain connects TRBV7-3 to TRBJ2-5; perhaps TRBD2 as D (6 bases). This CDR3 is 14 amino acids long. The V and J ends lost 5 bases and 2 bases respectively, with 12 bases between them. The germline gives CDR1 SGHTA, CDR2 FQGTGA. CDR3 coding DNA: TGTGCCAGCAGCATCTCTAGCGAACAAGAGACCCAGTACTTC. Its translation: CASSISSEQETQYF.